This TCR beta chain is from a study of cytomegalovirus exposure and HLA in healthy donors. The PCR contained 60 Vbeta and 13 Jbeta primers. Profiling relied on immunoSEQ multiplex PCR, and the TCRdb table lists in-frame clones only, not all of them. The data hold roughly 160,000 clones, with approximately 83% observed a single time. The J segment lost 2 bases and the V segment lost 6 bases, leaving 4 bases of the junction unmatched. The CDR3 totals 15 residues. The germline gives CDR1 WNHNN, CDR2 SYGVQD (reference sequence). Sequenced: PBMCs. The chain is built from TRBV10-1 and TRBJ2-3, with 11 positions matching TRBD1. This receptor was obtained from a man younger than 35 in good health and CMV-seropositive. The CDR3 DNA follows: TGCGCCAGCAGCCGGGACAGGGGGACCACAGATACGCAGTATTTT. Protein product: CASSRDRGTTDTQYF.